A selection of T cell receptor beta chains follows, all from one sample in a study of blood T cell repertoires in COVID-19. Clones were read by immunoSEQ multiplex PCR, and TCRdb kept only the in-frame ones, dropping some. The sample comprises about 64,000 clones, over 75% of which are singletons, and approximately 10% rests with the top ten. The sequenced material came from peripheral blood. Receptor source: an elderly woman with active COVID-19. Each CDR3 is given with its conserved first and last residue. A D gene is named only where the DNA matches it firmly. For some rows the clone size is stated as once, few or many, or as a class when expanded; others skip it.

>14|TRBV6-5|TRBJ1-1|-|-
TGTGCCAGTCGACAACCGGCAGTGCACACTGAAGCTTTCTTT
CASRQPAVHTEAFF
>14|TRBV6-5|TRBJ1-4|-|-
TGTGCCAGCAGTTACTCGAACTCTAATGAAAAACTGTTTTTT
CASSYSNSNEKLFF
>15|TRBV7-2|TRBJ2-5|-|-
TGTGCCAGCAGCTCGGCAGCTAGAGACCAAGAGACCCAGTACTTC
CASSSAARDQETQYF
>13|TRBV6-5|TRBJ2-5|-|-
TGTGCCAGCAGTTTAACTAGGCGGGAGACCCAGTACTTC
CASSLTRRETQYF
>15|TRBV18|TRBJ1-2|-|TRBD1
TGTGCCAGCTCACAGGCCGGGACAGGGGCTCTAGGCTACACCTTC
CASSQAGTGALGYTF
>14|TRBV7-9|TRBJ2-1|-|TRBD2
TGTGCCAGCAGCCCTGGGACTACTAACAATGAGCAGTTCTTC
CASSPGTTNNEQFF
>14|TRBV30|TRBJ2-5|-|-
TGTGCCTGGAGTCCGGGGGATCCCCAAGAGACCCAGTACTTC
CAWSPGDPQETQYF
>14|TRBV28|TRBJ2-3|once|-
TGTGCCAGCAGCTCTGAGCCGACAGGAGATACGCAGTATTTT
CASSSEPTGDTQYF
>15|TRBV5-6|TRBJ1-1|-|-
TGTGCCAGCAGCTTGCTCGGGGTCATGAACACTGAAGCTTTCTTT
CASSLLGVMNTEAFF
>13|TRBV6-1|TRBJ1-2|-|-
TGTGCCAGCAGTGAAACAGGTGATGGTGGCTACACCTTC
CASSETGDGGYTF
>17|TRBV4-2|TRBJ2-2|-|TRBD2
TGTGCCAGCAGCCAAGATTTGGCGGGAGGGGACACCGGGGAGCTGTTTTTT
CASSQDLAGGDTGELFF
>18|TRBV19|TRBJ2-1|-|-
TGTGCCAGTAGTATGGGAGTTAGCGGACCCAGCTCCTACAATGAGCAGTTCTTC
CASSMGVSGPSSYNEQFF
>14|TRBV11-2|TRBJ1-1|-|TRBD1
TGTGCCAGCAGACAAGACAGGGGGAACACTGAAGCTTTCTTT
CASRQDRGNTEAFF
>15|TRBV5-1|TRBJ2-4|-|-
TGCGCCAGCAGTGACAGAGATGGGGCCAAAAACATTCAGTACTTC
CASSDRDGAKNIQYF
>14|TRBV27|TRBJ1-3|-|TRBD1
TGTGCCAGCAGTCCCGGGACAGCTGGAAACACCATATATTTT
CASSPGTAGNTIYF
>13|TRBV27|TRBJ1-4|few|TRBD1
TGTGCCAGGAGGGGGCGTACGGAGGAAAAACTGTTTTTT
CARRGRTEEKLFF
>15|TRBV15|TRBJ2-4|-|-
TGTGCCACCAGCAGAGATCGGGCGAGGGTGGCCATTCAGTACTTC
CATSRDRARVAIQYF
>14|TRBV24-1|TRBJ2-5|-|TRBD1
TGTGCCACCAGAGAGTCAGGGGGACAGGAGACCCAGTACTTC
CATRESGGQETQYF
>13|TRBV7-9|TRBJ2-5|-|TRBD2
TGTGCCAGCTTACGGGAGGGAGGAGAGACCCAGTACTTC
CASLREGGETQYF
>15|TRBV7-9|TRBJ2-5|-|-
TGTGCCAGCAGCCACGGGAGGGGGCCCGAAGAGACCCAGTACTTC
CASSHGRGPEETQYF
>14|TRBV28|TRBJ2-7|-|-
TGTGCCAGCAGTTACGCGGGTGGGGGGTACGAGCAGTACTTC
CASSYAGGGYEQYF
>15|TRBV7-6|TRBJ2-5|-|-
TGTGCCAGCAGCTTAGGGTCGACGGGGTGGGAGACCCAGTACTTC
CASSLGSTGWETQYF
>14|TRBV6-6|TRBJ2-7|few|TRBD1
TGTGCCAGCTGCCCGGGACAGGTTGCCTACGAGCAGTACTTC
CASCPGQVAYEQYF
>15|TRBV27|TRBJ2-2|-|-
TGTGCCAGCAAAAAGGAGGAGGCGAACACCGGGGAGCTGTTTTTT
CASKKEEANTGELFF
>14|TRBV5-1|TRBJ2-2|-|-
TGCGCCAGCAGAGCCCTTCAGAACACCGGGGAGCTGTTTTTT
CASRALQNTGELFF
>14|TRBV30|TRBJ1-1|-|TRBD1
TGTGCCTGGAGTCCGACAGGGCGAGAGACTGAAGCTTTCTTT
CAWSPTGRETEAFF
>15|TRBV19|TRBJ2-3|-|TRBD2
TGTGCCAGCAAGCGGGGCGGGGGGACGGCAGATACGCAGTATTTT
CASKRGGGTADTQYF
>15|TRBV3-1/TRBV3-2|TRBJ2-1|-|-
TGTGCCAGCAGCCAAGATGCAACCAGCGGGAATGAGCAGTTCTTC
CASSQDATSGNEQFF
>15|TRBV5-1|TRBJ1-5|-|-
TGCGCCAGCAGCTTGGGGACAGCTAGCAATCAGCCCCAGCATTTT
CASSLGTASNQPQHF
>16|TRBV2|TRBJ2-1|-|TRBD2
TGTGCCAGCATGGGACTAGCGGGAAGTACCTACAATGAGCAGTTCTTC
CASMGLAGSTYNEQFF
>14|TRBV19|TRBJ1-2|-|-
TGTGCCAGTAGTATAGGTGCCAGGTACTATGGCTACACCTTC
CASSIGARYYGYTF
>15|TRBV4-2|TRBJ2-3|-|TRBD2
TGTGCCAGCAGCCCTCAAGCGGGAGAGGCCGATACGCAGTATTTT
CASSPQAGEADTQYF
>12|TRBV6-6|TRBJ2-7|-|-
TGTGCCAGCAGTTCCGACATCTACGAGCAGTACTTC
CASSSDIYEQYF
>15|TRBV27|TRBJ1-1|-|TRBD1
TGTGCCAGCAGTCCCGGACAGGTCACCGACACTGAAGCTTTCTTT
CASSPGQVTDTEAFF
>17|TRBV3-1/TRBV3-2|TRBJ2-3|-|TRBD2
TGTGCCAGCAAAGGTGCCGACGGGACTAGCGGAGCAGATACGCAGTATTTT
CASKGADGTSGADTQYF
>14|TRBV5-1|TRBJ2-1|-|-
TGCGCCAGCAGCCAGGGGCCGACTAAACAAGAGCAGTTCTTC
CASSQGPTKQEQFF
>13|TRBV6-5|TRBJ1-2|-|TRBD1
TGTGCCAGCAGATCCAACAGGGGTTTTGGCTACACCTTC
CASRSNRGFGYTF
>15|TRBV5-4|TRBJ2-1|-|TRBD1
TGTGCCAGCAGCTTGGGGACAGGGGCCGTAGAAGAGCAGTTCTTC
CASSLGTGAVEEQFF
>15|TRBV6-5|TRBJ2-3|-|TRBD1
TGTGCCAGCAATACCCCGGGACAGAGCACAGATACGCAGTATTTT
CASNTPGQSTDTQYF
>14|TRBV10-1|TRBJ2-7|-|TRBD2
TGCGCCAGCAGTCCTAGCGGGAGGATCAACGAGCAGTACTTC
CASSPSGRINEQYF
>11|TRBV7-9|TRBJ1-4|once|-
TGTGCCAGCAGCTTCGGTGAAAAACTGTTTTTT
CASSFGEKLFF
>14|TRBV3-1/TRBV3-2|TRBJ1-1|-|-
TGTGCCAGCAGCCAAGATCTTGCAGGGTTGGATGCTTTCTTT
CASSQDLAGLDAFF
>15|TRBV11-2|TRBJ2-3|-|TRBD2
TGTGCCAGCAGCTTAGCCGGGGGGTCGGTAGATACGCAGTATTTT
CASSLAGGSVDTQYF
>16|TRBV11-3|TRBJ2-3|-|TRBD2
TGTGCCAGCAGCTACGGACTAGCGCCGAGCACAGATACGCAGTATTTT
CASSYGLAPSTDTQYF
>15|TRBV5-4|TRBJ2-6|once|-
TGTGCCAGCAGCCTGGACAGTACCGGGGCCAACGTCCTGACTTTC
CASSLDSTGANVLTF
>15|TRBV19|TRBJ2-2|-|TRBD1
TGTGCCAGTAGTCAACAGGGGGCTGGATCCGGGGAGCTGTTTTTT
CASSQQGAGSGELFF
>13|TRBV6-1|TRBJ1-1|-|-
TGTGCCAGCAGTGAAGCCAGATCCACTGAAGCTTTCTTT
CASSEARSTEAFF
>16|TRBV19|TRBJ2-1|-|TRBD2
TGTGCCAGTAGGAGCGGGGGGGCCTTACCCTACAATGAGCAGTTCTTC
CASRSGGALPYNEQFF
>15|TRBV30|TRBJ2-7|once|TRBD2
TGTGCCTGGAGTGTACCCGGGAGGGCCACATACGAGCAGTACTTC
CAWSVPGRATYEQYF
>15|TRBV12-5|TRBJ1-1|-|TRBD1
TGTGCTAGTGGTTTGGACAGGGGGTTGGACACTGAAGCTTTCTTT
CASGLDRGLDTEAFF